The 16 T cell receptor beta chains below come from one sample, sequenced in a study of blood T cells in healthy people across ages. Together with a sample-barcoded 5' primer, a J-beta primer mix was included in a second PCR lasting 7 to 11 cycles. One entry per CDR3 protein, called by TCRdb with MiXCR from the 5' RACE reads. The data show some 320,000 distinct CDR3 sequences, 27% seen once. Sequenced material: blood. The receptors were sampled from a woman aged 70-85 years in good health.

The J gene is TRBJ1-2, the V gene TRBV27; D is undetermined. Trimming cost V 0 bases and J 6 bases, with 11 bases left between them. Germline assignment: CDR1 MNHEY and CDR2 SMNVEV (reference sequence). This CDR3 spans 14 amino acids. CDR3: CASSLSGGLNGYTF. Here the CDR3 DNA reads TGTGCCAGCAGTTTATCAGGCGGTTTGAATGGCTACACCTTC.

This clonotype came up a few times. V is TRBV7-3 and J is TRBJ2-1, with D hard to call. The CDR3 is 13 amino acids. Germline values: CDR1 SGHTA, CDR2 FQGTGA. Trimming took 2 bases from V and 0 from J, leaving 2 bases between them. CDR3 in amino acids: CASSLASYNEQFF. CDR3 in DNA: TGTGCCAGCAGCTTAGCCTCCTACAATGAGCAGTTCTTC.

The CDR3 sequence is CASSLAPSNSYEQYF. The CDR3 DNA follows: TGTGCCAGCAGCTTAGCGCCGTCAAATTCCTACGAGCAGTACTTC. V is TRBV7-9 and J is TRBJ2-7; the D is unclear. This CDR3 is built from 15 residues. The germline V gene has CDR1 SEHNR and CDR2 FQNEAQ (reference sequence). V dropped 0 bases and J dropped 1 base, with 10 bases sitting between them.

In this sample, this clonotype turned up many times. The chain employs TRBV7-9 and TRBJ2-5, with D possibly matching TRBD1 (5 bases). Germline loops: CDR1 SEHNR, CDR2 FQNEAQ (reference sequence). V lost 4 bases and J 0 bases, leaving 9 bases between the germline ends. The CDR3 has 14 residues. CDR3 residues: CASSYTRDQETQYF. CDR3 coding DNA: TGTGCCAGCAGCTACACCAGGGACCAAGAGACCCAGTACTTC. Looking up the rest from reference TRBV7-9 and TRBJ2-5 gives the full variable domain: DTGVSQNPRHKITKRGQNVTFRCDPISEHNRLYWYRQTLGQGPEFLTYFQNEAQLEKSRLLSDRFSAERPKGSFSTLEIQRTEQGDSAMYLCASSYTRDQETQYFGPGTRLLVL.

This clonotype has more than one count but fewer than ten. CDR3 in amino acids: CASSGAKIGSPLHF. CDR3 nucleotides: TGTGCCAGCAGTGGGGCCAAAATAGGTTCACCCCTCCACTTT. The rearrangement uses TRBV6-5 and TRBJ1-6; D is perhaps TRBD1 (5 bases). Germline loops: CDR1 MNHEY, CDR2 SVGAGI. The V end was cut by 5 bases, the J end by 9 bases, with 14 bases between. This CDR3 is 14 amino acids long.

The chain employs TRBV7-2 and TRBJ2-7; TRBD1 agrees at 7 bases. The CDR3 sequence is 15 residues long. V dropped 5 bases and J dropped 3; count of bases not matched to a gene: 10. Germline CDR1 reads SGHTA; CDR2 reads FQGNSA. This CDR3 reads CASSPTRQGIYEQYF. The CDR3 DNA reads TGTGCCAGCAGCCCCACTAGACAGGGCATCTACGAGCAGTACTTC.

This clonotype was observed a handful of times. The J gene is TRBJ2-1, the V gene TRBV11-1, with 8 bases that match TRBD1. The germline V gene encodes CDR1 SGHAT and CDR2 FQDESV (reference sequence). This CDR3 is built from 16 residues. Unmatched junction bases numbered 10, after V lost 2 bases and J lost 7 bases. This CDR3 reads CASSLSGSGGWNEQFF. The CDR3 bases are TGTGCCAGCAGCTTAAGTGGGTCAGGGGGCTGGAATGAGCAGTTCTTC.

The J gene is TRBJ2-5, the V gene TRBV11-2; D gene unclear. The CDR3 has 15 residues. Trimming stripped 5 bases from V and 4 bases from J, with 17 bases between. Germline V gives CDR1 SGHAT, CDR2 FQNNGV. In DNA, the CDR3 is TGTGCCAGCAGCCCCAAGGTGTCTAGTGGAGAGACCCAGTACTTC. This translates into CASSPKVSSGETQYF. The full variable domain, with the rest looked up from reference TRBV11-2 and TRBJ2-5, is EAGVAQSPRYKIIEKRQSVAFWCNPISGHATLYWYQQILGQGPKLLIQFQNNGVVDDSQLPKDRFSAERLKGVDSTLKIQPAKLEDSAVYLCASSPKVSSGETQYFGPGTRLLVL.

The chain has TRBV20-1 and TRBJ2-2; TRBD2 aligns across 8 bases. The CDR3 is 17 amino acids. The germline V gene encodes CDR1 DFQATT and CDR2 SNEGSKA (reference sequence). V gave up 3 bases and J gave up 0 bases; unmatched junction bases: 9. The CDR3 nucleotides read TGCAGTGCTAGGGGGGCTAGCGGGCACGCGAACACCGGGGAGCTGTTTTTT. This sequence encodes CSARGASGHANTGELFF.

The chain has TRBV29-1 and TRBJ2-7; TRBD2 matches at 10 bases. Losses at the gene ends were 2 bases for V and 6 bases for J; bases not matched to a gene: 10. The CDR3 contains 15 residues. Germline lookup yields CDR1 SQVTM and CDR2 ANQGSEA. The CDR3: CSVETSLAGVGEQYF. The DNA of the CDR3 is TGCAGCGTTGAAACCTCCCTAGCGGGAGTTGGCGAGCAGTACTTC.

Only a few counts were recorded for this clonotype. This chain links TRBV14 with TRBJ1-2; D is uncertain. CDR3 size: 14 residues. The ends were cut back, 0 bases at V and 4 bases at J, with 9 bases in the middle. Germline CDR1 and CDR2: SGHDN and FVKESK. The CDR3 nucleotides read TGTGCCAGCAGCCAAGATCGGGCAAGCTATGGCTACACCTTC. It encodes CASSQDRASYGYTF. Based on the CDR3 plus reference TRBV14 and TRBJ1-2, the full variable domain is EAGVTQFPSHSVIEKGQTVTLRCDPISGHDNLYWYRRVMGKEIKFLLHFVKESKQDESGMPNNRFLAERTGGTYSTLKVQPAELEDSGVYFCASSQDRASYGYTFGSGTRLTVV.

The sample holds a few counts of this clonotype. Compared with germline, one end of the junction differs, possibly owing to a read error. The chain carries TRBV5-1 and TRBJ2-5; 12 bases line up with TRBD2. Looked up from germline, CDR1 is SGHRS and CDR2 is YFSETQ. The CDR3 is 15 residues long. The CDR3 reads CASRSLAGGLETQCF. CDR3 sequence (DNA): TGCGCCAGCAGGAGTCTAGCGGGGGGGCTTGAGACCCAGTGCTTC. Supplemented by reference TRBV5-1 and TRBJ2-5, the full variable domain reads KAGVTQTPRYLIKTRGQQVTLSCSPISGHRSVSWYQQTPGQGLQFLFEYFSETQRNKGNFPGRFSGRQFSNSRSEMNVSTLELGDSALYLCASRSLAGGLETQCFGPGTRLLVL.

The table lists this clonotype with a few counts. This chain uses TRBV24-1 with TRBJ2-1; 10 bases are shared with TRBD1. The CDR3 is 15 amino acids. Unmatched junction bases numbered 4, after V lost 5 bases and J lost 4 bases. The V gene's germline CDR1 is KGHDR and CDR2 SFDVKD. The CDR3 sequence is CATSGWDRGYNEQFF. CDR3 DNA: TGTGCCACCAGTGGTTGGGACAGGGGTTACAATGAGCAGTTCTTC.

The rearrangement uses TRBV7-2 and TRBJ1-5, with D possibly matching TRBD1 (5 bases). Trimming stripped 5 bases from V and 0 bases from J, with 23 bases between. This CDR3 region has 19 residues. Germline V gene lookup returns CDR1 SGHTA and CDR2 FQGNSA. The CDR3 loop reads CASSLARDAAGYSNQPQHF. The DNA for the CDR3 is TGTGCCAGCAGCCTTGCTCGGGACGCCGCGGGTTATAGCAATCAGCCCCAGCATTTT.

This clonotype has ten or more counts. V gene TRBV5-1 combines with J gene TRBJ1-4; D gene uncertain. The CDR3 is made up of 15 amino acids. Deletions cut 5 bases from V and 3 bases from J, with 14 bases between. Germline V gene lookup returns CDR1 SGHRS and CDR2 YFSETQ. CDR3 sequence (DNA): TGCGCCAGCAGACAACAGATAGACCCTAATGAAAAACTGTTTTTT. Its translation: CASRQQIDPNEKLFF.

This clonotype was detected only a few times. The V and J genes are TRBV29-1 and TRBJ1-1; a possible D gene is TRBD1 (5 bases). The CDR3 has 11 residues. V was shortened by 6 bases and J by 5 bases, with 10 bases between the two germline ends. Germline CDR1 is SQVTM and CDR2 is ANQGSEA. CDR3 sequence: CSVARETEAFF. The CDR3 DNA is TGCAGCGTCGCCAGGGAGACTGAAGCTTTCTTT.